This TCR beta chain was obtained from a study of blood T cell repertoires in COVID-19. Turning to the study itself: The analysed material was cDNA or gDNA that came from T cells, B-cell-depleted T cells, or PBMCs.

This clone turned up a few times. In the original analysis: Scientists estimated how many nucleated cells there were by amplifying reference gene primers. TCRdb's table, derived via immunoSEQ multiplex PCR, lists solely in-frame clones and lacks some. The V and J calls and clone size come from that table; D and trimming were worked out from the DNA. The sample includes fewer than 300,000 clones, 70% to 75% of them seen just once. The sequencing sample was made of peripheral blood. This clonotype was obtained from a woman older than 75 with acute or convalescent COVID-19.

DNA for the CDR3: TGTGCCACGCTAGCGGGAGACCACAATGGGAATGAGCAGTTCTTC. Its protein is CATLAGDHNGNEQFF. The chain links TRBV10-3 to TRBJ2-1; 10 nucleotides match TRBD2. V shed 10 bases and J 7 bases; nucleotides not matched to a gene: 13. The CDR3 length is 15 residues. CDR1 is ENHRY and CDR2 is SYGVKD in the germline V gene.